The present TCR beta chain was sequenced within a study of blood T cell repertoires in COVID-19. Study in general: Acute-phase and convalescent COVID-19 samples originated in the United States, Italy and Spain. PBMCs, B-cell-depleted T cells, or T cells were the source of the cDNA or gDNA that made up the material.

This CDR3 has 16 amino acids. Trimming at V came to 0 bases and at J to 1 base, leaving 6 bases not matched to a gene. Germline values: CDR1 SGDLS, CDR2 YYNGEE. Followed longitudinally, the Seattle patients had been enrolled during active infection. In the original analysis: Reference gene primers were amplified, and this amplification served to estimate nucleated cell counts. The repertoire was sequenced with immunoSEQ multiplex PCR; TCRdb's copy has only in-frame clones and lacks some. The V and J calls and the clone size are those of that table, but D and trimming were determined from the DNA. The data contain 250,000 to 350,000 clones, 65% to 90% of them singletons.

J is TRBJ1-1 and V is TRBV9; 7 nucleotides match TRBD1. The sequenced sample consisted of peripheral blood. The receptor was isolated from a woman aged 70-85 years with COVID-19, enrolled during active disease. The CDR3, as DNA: TGTGCCAGCAGCGTAGATGGGCGACAGGGGAACACTGAAGCTTTCTTT. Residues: CASSVDGRQGNTEAFF.